The entry that follows covers one TCR beta chain sequence. Its antigen is not known. Investigators reverse transcribed all isolated RNA, so they sequenced expressed TCRB transcripts. The repertoire was sequenced with immunoSEQ multiplex PCR; TCRdb's copy has only in-frame clones and lacks some. The sample holds under 500,000 clones, approximately 28% seen once. The data stem from a study of beta chain features in type 1 diabetes. Study-wide findings and caveats: Compared with healthy donors, patients appeared to share more similar naive, central memory and regulatory TCRB repertoires. Although PCR might favor shorter templates, it would do so equally in patients and controls. A cDNA-based sequencing approach could over-represent cells with high TCR expression.

Germline V gives CDR1 SGHTA, CDR2 FQGNSA. V lost 4 bases and J lost 0, with 10 bases in between. The CDR3 is made up of 14 amino acids. The chain couples TRBV7-2 to TRBJ2-7; possibly TRBD1 for D (6 bases). The TCR originated in a man younger than 35 in good health. Sequencing was done on a sample of naive CD4+ T cells from blood. The CDR3 region is CASSSGTPSYEQYF. DNA of the CDR3: TGTGCCAGCAGCTCAGGGACACCCTCCTACGAGCAGTACTTC.